This TCR beta chain was identified in a study of regulatory T cells in long-lasting Graves disease. About the study: Under 3 months of antithyroid drugs had been taken by newly diagnosed Graves' patients. Overall study findings and caveats: Patients with persistent Graves' had lower TCR diversity than newly diagnosed patients.

The sample holds many counts of this clonotype. The target antigen is unknown. The time point here: newly diagnosed GD, antithyroid drugs for less than 3 months. Extracted RNA from PBMCs served as the source of the TCR library. Graves' disease diagnosis followed American Thyroid Association guidelines. Arm-PCR of CDR3 regions and iRepertoire HTBI primers were the basis on which TCR beta libraries were built. TCRdb independently ran MiXCR on the multiplex PCR reads; one entry per CDR3 protein. The sample carries approximately 470,000 distinct CDR3 sequences, 15% to 20% recorded once. Germline V gives CDR1 SQVTM, CDR2 ANQGSEA. Trimming cost V 4 bases and J 2 bases, with 15 bases left between them. The length of the CDR3 is 14 residues. The data were also submitted as part of a second study, on T cells in Graves' hyperthyroidism and ophthalmopathy. That study reports: Patients were excluded for uncontrolled infection, other autoimmune disease, pregnancy or lactation.

V is TRBV29-1 and J is TRBJ2-7, with D possibly being TRBD1 (6 bases). The sample consisted of peripheral blood mononuclear cells (PBMCs), taken at new diagnosis, from a patient treated with antithyroid drugs. This sequence was found in a man aged 35-49 years with Graves disease. The CDR3 nucleotides read TGCAGCGTTGGGGTTCTAGGGGGTACCTACGAGCAGTACTTC. Amino acid sequence: CSVGVLGGTYEQYF.